One sample yielded the 27 T cell receptor beta chains listed below, sequenced in a study of radiation and T cells in renal cell carcinoma. The time point here: blood 2 weeks post-SBRT. As for treatment: 15 Gy SBRT to primary tumor, nephrectomy 4 weeks later. This table comes from immunoSEQ multiplex PCR, and its TCRdb copy is limited to in-frame clones, with some not included. The data contain 120,000 or so clones, around 80% of them singletons. The specimen comprised blood, sampled from a patient whose treatment included radiotherapy and nephrectomy. These receptors originate from a man in his fifties or sixties with renal cell carcinoma.

The chain combines TRBV27 with TRBJ1-2; 9 bases line up with TRBD1. This CDR3 region has 11 residues. The trim removed 9 bases at V and 8 bases at J, leaving 4 bases unmatched. In germline, CDR1 is MNHEY, CDR2 SMNVEV (reference sequence). CDR3 coding DNA: TGTGCCAGTACAGGGGGCGGGGGCTACACCTTC. Protein sequence: CASTGGGGYTF.

This rearrangement joins TRBV9 to TRBJ2-7; TRBD1 aligns across 10 bases. Trimming cost V 3 bases and J 0 bases; bases outside gene matches: 6. The CDR3 has 16 amino acids. Germline V CDR1 and CDR2: SGDLS, YYNGEE. The CDR3 coding sequence is TGTGCCAGCAGCGAGGGGACAGGGGAAAGCTCCTACGAGCAGTACTTC. Its translation: CASSEGTGESSYEQYF.

This clone was seen a few times. The V call is TRBV27, the J call TRBJ2-4, with TRBD2 as a possible D gene (5 bases). Trimming took 5 bases from V and 0 from J, leaving 14 bases between them. This CDR3 comprises 16 residues. The germline V gene has CDR1 MNHEY and CDR2 SMNVEV (reference sequence). This chain's CDR3 is CASSPVYGLAKNIQYF. The CDR3 nucleotides read TGTGCCAGCAGTCCCGTTTATGGACTAGCCAAAAACATTCAGTACTTC.

The rearrangement joins TRBV10-3 to TRBJ2-2; D is possibly TRBD1 or TRBD2 (5 bases each). This CDR3 has 15 amino acids. V lost 6 bases to trimming and J lost 3 bases, with 14 bases between them. The V gene's germline CDR1 is ENHRY and CDR2 SYGVKD. The CDR3 DNA reads TGTGCCATCAGCACCGGGACCGAATACACCGGGGAGCTGTTTTTT. Translation: CAISTGTEYTGELFF.

The chain couples TRBV9 to TRBJ2-7; D is undetermined. The CDR3 extends over 14 amino acids. Germline-derived CDR1 and CDR2 are SGDLS and YYNGEE. V lost 3 bases, J lost 7 bases, and 17 bases lay in between. CDR3 in amino acids: CASSEDAGRREQYF. The CDR3 DNA reads as TGTGCCAGCAGCGAGGACGCTGGGCGGAGAGAGCAGTACTTC. The whole variable domain, filled in from reference TRBV9 and TRBJ2-7, reads DSGVTQTPKHLITATGQRVTLRCSPRSGDLSVYWYQQSLDQGLQFLIQYYNGEERAKGNILERFSAQQFPDLHSELNLSSLELGDSALYFCASSEDAGRREQYFGPGTRLTVT.

The V call is TRBV30, the J call TRBJ1-3; D ambiguous. Germline loops: CDR1 GTSNPN, CDR2 SVGIG (reference sequence). This CDR3 is built from 13 residues. The V end was cut by 0 bases, the J end by 2 bases, with 5 bases between. The CDR3 is CAWSVSTGNTIYF. The DNA for the CDR3 is TGTGCCTGGAGTGTATCCACTGGAAACACCATATATTTT.

This clone was observed at least ten times. V is TRBV19 and J is TRBJ1-3; 9 bases agree with TRBD1. CDR1 and CDR2 (germline): LNHDA, SQIVND (reference sequence). The J segment lost 0 bases and the V segment lost 6 bases, leaving 0 bases of the junction unmatched. The CDR3 totals 14 residues. The CDR3 is CASRTGGSGNTIYF. The CDR3, as DNA: TGTGCCAGTAGGACAGGGGGCTCTGGAAACACCATATATTTT.

The V and J genes are TRBV6-1 and TRBJ1-2; TRBD1 matches at 8 bases. V trimming: 5 bases; J trimming: 6 bases; junction bases outside the gene matches: 5. The germline V gene has CDR1 MNHNS and CDR2 SASEGT. This CDR3 has 13 amino acids. This CDR3 is CASSKDRVNGYTF. Here the CDR3 DNA reads TGTGCCAGCAGTAAGGACAGGGTGAATGGCTACACCTTC.

As regards this clone: Given a much more abundant clone one base away, this may be a read error. The chain employs TRBV7-9 and TRBJ1-1; possible D gene TRBD1, 5 bases. The CDR3 totals 12 residues. Germline-derived CDR1 and CDR2 are SEHNR and FQNEAQ (reference sequence). The CDR3 here is CASSLGGTEALF. The CDR3 DNA sequence: TGTGCCAGCAGCTTAGGAGGGACTGAAGCTCTCTTT.

A word on this clone: The same CDR3 arises from other DNA sequences in this sample as well. This sequence joins TRBV19 and TRBJ1-5; D not resolved. CDR1 and CDR2 (germline): LNHDA, SQIVND (reference sequence). V was trimmed by 8 bases and J by 3 bases, leaving 8 bases between them. CDR3 size: 12 residues. Here the CDR3 reads CASRGNNQPQHF. The CDR3 DNA sequence: TGTGCCAGTCGGGGTAACAATCAGCCCCAGCATTTT.

This chain uses TRBV6-6 with TRBJ2-7; D is uncertain. The V gene's germline CDR1 is MNHNY and CDR2 SVGAGI (reference sequence). V lost 5 bases to trimming and J lost 1 base, with 6 bases between them. The CDR3 runs to 12 residues. The chain's CDR3 is CASSTASYEQYF. CDR3 bases: TGTGCCAGCAGTACAGCTTCCTACGAGCAGTACTTC.

The chain is built from TRBV6-1 and TRBJ2-1; 7 nucleotides agree with TRBD2. CDR3 length: 16 amino acids. The germline CDR1 and CDR2 sequences are MNHNS and SASEGT. The V gene end was trimmed by 3 bases and the J gene end by 2 bases; junction bases not matched to a gene: 7. CDR3 sequence reads: CASSDAAGSPYNEQFF. The CDR3 DNA is TGTGCCAGCAGTGATGCAGCGGGGTCCCCCTACAATGAGCAGTTCTTC.

The chain employs TRBV7-9 and TRBJ2-5; D perhaps matches TRBD1 (5 bases). This CDR3 has 14 amino acids. Trimming stripped 3 bases from V and 1 base from J, with 9 bases between. CDR1 is SEHNR, CDR2 FQNEAQ, per germline (reference sequence). CDR3 coding DNA: TGTGCCAGCAGCTTTCAGGGATCCCAAGAGACCCAGTACTTC. Translated: CASSFQGSQETQYF.

The V call is TRBV27, the J call TRBJ2-7; D remains ambiguous. The V gene lost 3 bases and the J gene lost 6 bases, with 12 bases spanning the gap. Looked up from germline, CDR1 is MNHEY and CDR2 is SMNVEV (reference sequence). The CDR3 loop spans 13 amino acids. The CDR3 sequence: CASSFSVGVEQYF. CDR3 nucleotides: TGTGCCAGCAGTTTCTCAGTAGGAGTCGAGCAGTACTTC.

The chain combines TRBV7-8 with TRBJ2-2; no firm D call. Germline CDR1 SGHVS, CDR2 FQNEAQ. Trimming stripped 2 bases from V and 1 base from J, with 8 bases between. The CDR3 loop spans 15 amino acids. CDR3 region: CASSLYELNTGELFF. CDR3 bases: TGTGCCAGCAGCTTATATGAGTTGAACACCGGGGAGCTGTTTTTT. Full variable domain (remainder filled in from reference TRBV7-8 and TRBJ2-2): GAGVSQSPRYKVAKRGQDVALRCDPISGHVSLFWYQQALGQGPEFLTYFQNEAQLDKSGLPSDRFFAERPEGSVSTLKIQRTQQEDSAVYLCASSLYELNTGELFFGEGSRLTVL.

The CDR3 nucleotides read TGTGCCTGGAGTGTCGGACAGACAACTAATGAAAAACTGTTTTTT. Translated: CAWSVGQTTNEKLFF. The chain combines TRBV30 with TRBJ1-4; D perhaps matches TRBD1 (6 bases). CDR1 and CDR2 (germline): GTSNPN, SVGIG (reference sequence). This CDR3 spans 15 amino acids. V lost 0 bases and J 0 bases, leaving 8 bases between the germline ends.

The chain is built from TRBV11-2 and TRBJ2-3, with D possibly called TRBD1 or TRBD2 (6 bases each). The length of the CDR3 is 15 residues. The germline V gene has CDR1 SGHAT and CDR2 FQNNGV. Trimming removed 5 bases from V and 2 bases from J, with 14 bases in between. Here the CDR3 reads CASSLGGGYTDTQYF. CDR3 nucleotides: TGTGCCAGCAGCCTCGGAGGGGGTTACACAGATACGCAGTATTTT.

This clone was observed a handful of times. The chain carries TRBV6-1 and TRBJ2-7, with no clear D. Looked up from germline, CDR1 is MNHNS and CDR2 is SASEGT. Trimming took off 2 bases at V and 2 bases at J, with 7 bases between the two ends. The CDR3 is made up of 13 amino acids. CDR3 sequence (DNA): TGTGCCAGCAGTGAAAACAGCCCCTACGAGCAGTACTTC. As protein: CASSENSPYEQYF.

The sample holds one count of this clone. V is TRBV10-3 and J is TRBJ2-7; 7 bases agree with TRBD2. V was pared by 7 bases and J by 2 bases, with 8 bases of the junction left unmatched. Germline values: CDR1 ENHRY, CDR2 SYGVKD. The CDR3 has 14 amino acids. CDR3 region: CAIMRERDAYEQYF. The CDR3 DNA follows: TGTGCCATCATGCGGGAGCGGGACGCCTACGAGCAGTACTTC.

The genes are TRBV18 and TRBJ1-4, with 9 bases lining up with TRBD1. The trim removed 3 bases at V and 7 bases at J, leaving 6 bases unmatched. Germline CDR1 is KGHSH and CDR2 is LQKENI. The CDR3 is made up of 15 amino acids. The CDR3 bases are TGTGCCAGCTCACCCCCTGCGGGACAGGGTGAAAAACTGTTTTTT. It encodes CASSPPAGQGEKLFF.

This clone has a handful of counts. The rearrangement joins TRBV7-9 to TRBJ1-1; D uncertain. V lost 1 base and J lost 5, with 11 bases in between. The CDR3 totals 14 residues. The germline V gene has CDR1 SEHNR and CDR2 FQNEAQ (reference sequence). CDR3 sequence: CASSLEATGTEAFF. CDR3 bases: TGTGCCAGCAGCTTAGAGGCGACGGGAACTGAAGCTTTCTTT.

This clone was counted a single time. The chain employs TRBV6-1 and TRBJ2-1; tentatively, D is TRBD2 (6 bases). The germline V and J ends were trimmed by 5 bases and 4 bases, with 15 bases remaining between them. CDR3 length equals 15 residues. Germline CDR1 MNHNS, CDR2 SASEGT. As DNA, the CDR3 is TGTGCCAGCAGTCCCTTGGGGACTCAATACAATGAGCAGTTCTTC. The encoded protein is CASSPLGTQYNEQFF.

V usage is TRBV6-5 and J usage is TRBJ2-1; TRBD1 agrees at 8 bases. The CDR3 length is 13 residues. The V gene end was trimmed by 10 bases and the J gene end by 4 bases; junction bases not matched to a gene: 6. CDR1 is MNHEY, CDR2 SVGAGI, per germline. CDR3 coding DNA: TGTGCCACAAGGGGACAGGCTTACAATGAGCAGTTCTTC. The encoded protein is CATRGQAYNEQFF.

J is TRBJ2-5 and V is TRBV5-1, with D possibly TRBD2 on 5 matching bases. The CDR3 sequence is 13 residues long. The germline V and J ends were trimmed by 4 bases and 2 bases, with 9 bases remaining between them. Per germline, CDR1 SGHRS and CDR2 YFSETQ. The CDR3 bases are TGCGCCAGCAGCGTGGGAGTACAAGAGACCCAGTACTTC. It yields the protein CASSVGVQETQYF.

This chain connects TRBV9 to TRBJ2-3; TRBD2 matches at 9 bases. This CDR3 spans 15 amino acids. V lost 0 bases and J lost 9; bases outside the gene matches: 8. Germline V gene sequence: CDR1 SGDLS, CDR2 YYNGEE. CDR3 bases: TGTGCCAGCAGCGTAGCGGATAGCGGGAGCACAACGCAGTATTTT. Its protein product is CASSVADSGSTTQYF.

The chain carries TRBV7-2 and TRBJ2-5; 14 bases are a match to TRBD2. Germline CDR1 SGHTA, CDR2 FQGNSA. The CDR3 has 16 residues. Trimming at V came to 5 bases and at J to 1 base, leaving 3 bases not matched to a gene. DNA of the CDR3: TGTGCCAGCAGCCCGGGGACTAGCGGGGGCCAAGAGACCCAGTACTTC. Its translation: CASSPGTSGGQETQYF. The variable domain in full, with the rest retrieved from reference TRBV7-2 and TRBJ2-5, is GAGVSQSPSNKVTEKGKDVELRCDPISGHTALYWYRQSLGQGLEFLIYFQGNSAPDKSGLPSDRFSAERTGGSVSTLTIQRTQQEDSAVYLCASSPGTSGGQETQYFGPGTRLLVL.

This clone came up once. The chain joins TRBV19 to TRBJ1-1; D may be TRBD1 (5 bases). The V gene's germline CDR1 is LNHDA and CDR2 SQIVND (reference sequence). The CDR3 is 17 residues long. Trimming pared 3 bases from V and 3 bases from J, leaving 20 bases between. The CDR3 DNA reads as TGTGCCAGTAGTATGTACCGGGTGGGGCGGGAGTACACTGAAGCTTTCTTT. Its protein product is CASSMYRVGREYTEAFF.